This entry lists 12 T cell receptor beta chains sequenced from one sample in a study of cytomegalovirus exposure and HLA in healthy donors (dated by TCRdb to about 2017). Library preparation used the immunoSEQ multiplex PCR assay. A mixture of 60 forward primers for TCR Vbeta segments and 13 reverse primers for TCR Jbeta segments was used in the multiplex PCR. TCRdb holds this immuneACCESS table with in-frame rearrangements only. Some clones are missing; in checked studies, unresolved V genes explain under half, and the rest has no known cause. A total of roughly 200,000 clones appear in this sample, 85% to 90% of them only once. 0.9% to 1.1% of the sample belongs to the ten largest clones. The sequenced sample consisted of PBMCs. These receptor sequences come from a woman between 18 and 29 years old in good health and CMV-seronegative.

The chain employs TRBV14 and TRBJ2-7; the D is unclear. Germline V gives CDR1 SGHDN, CDR2 FVKESK. Trimming stripped 4 bases from V and 1 base from J, with 17 bases between. This CDR3 comprises 16 residues. CDR3 region: CASSRFQNFGSYEQYF. The CDR3 nucleotides read TGTGCCAGCAGCCGCTTTCAAAACTTCGGGTCCTACGAGCAGTACTTC.

The V gene is TRBV5-1, the J gene TRBJ1-6, with a possible D match to TRBD1 (6 bases). The CDR3 contains 18 residues. Germline lookup yields CDR1 SGHRS and CDR2 YFSETQ. The germline V and J ends were trimmed by 4 bases and 0 bases, with 17 bases remaining between them. Here the CDR3 reads CASSTKDRRVSYNSPLHF. DNA for the CDR3: TGCGCCAGCAGCACCAAAGACAGGCGGGTCTCCTATAATTCACCCCTCCACTTT.

The chain couples TRBV7-9 to TRBJ1-1; D call uncertain. Per germline, CDR1 SEHNR and CDR2 FQNEAQ (reference sequence). The CDR3 contains 13 residues. V was clipped by 7 bases and J by 2 bases, with 11 bases between them. Here the CDR3 DNA reads TGTGCCAGCATCCGGGGATCCAACACTGAAGCTTTCTTT. Translation gives CASIRGSNTEAFF.

The chain couples TRBV29-1 to TRBJ1-2; D may be TRBD1 (6 bases). Germline V gene lookup returns CDR1 SQVTM and CDR2 ANQGSEA. The CDR3 extends over 14 amino acids. The V end was cut by 4 bases, the J end by 7 bases, with 19 bases between. CDR3 nucleotides: TGCAGCGTTGCACCACAGGGTTTTGGGGTTGGCTACACCTTC. Its translation is CSVAPQGFGVGYTF.

The chain couples TRBV9 to TRBJ2-1; possible D gene TRBD2, 5 bases. The CDR3 spans 16 residues. Trimming took 0 bases from V and 8 from J, leaving 18 bases between them. Per germline, CDR1 SGDLS and CDR2 YYNGEE. The CDR3 protein is CASSVVGGTSLDEQFF. The CDR3 region has the DNA TGTGCCAGCAGCGTAGTCGGAGGTACCTCTTTGGATGAGCAGTTCTTC.

The gene calls are TRBV7-2 and TRBJ1-1; TRBD1 might be the D (5 bases). The CDR3 totals 14 residues. Germline CDR1 SGHTA, CDR2 FQGNSA. With 5 bases removed from V and 5 bases from J, the gap between germline ends came to 15 bases. The CDR3, as DNA: TGTGCCAGCAGCCCGCTGGCCAGGGTAACTGAAGCTTTCTTT. Residues: CASSPLARVTEAFF.

The chain links TRBV27 to TRBJ1-6; a possible D gene is TRBD1 (6 bases). The CDR3 totals 15 residues. From germline, CDR1 is MNHEY and CDR2 SMNVEV (reference sequence). Between the trimmed V and J ends, which lost 2 bases and 7 bases, there was a span of 12 bases. CDR3 amino acids: CASSLHRGGNSPLHF. The CDR3 DNA reads as TGTGCCAGCAGTTTACACCGGGGGGGCAATTCACCCCTCCACTTT.

The J gene is TRBJ1-2, the V gene TRBV13; D not resolved. V lost 1 base and J 3 bases, leaving 9 bases between the germline ends. The CDR3 has 14 amino acids. Germline V lookup: CDR1 PRHDT, CDR2 FYEKMQ (reference sequence). DNA for the CDR3: TGTGCCAGCAGCTTAGTGGGCAACGACTATGGCTACACCTTC. As protein: CASSLVGNDYGYTF.

The V call is TRBV29-1, the J call TRBJ2-3, with 7 bases identical to TRBD1. CDR3 length equals 12 residues. The V gene end was trimmed by 4 bases and the J gene end by 3 bases; junction bases not matched to a gene: 1. Germline loops: CDR1 SQVTM, CDR2 ANQGSEA. This CDR3 reads CSVARGTDTQYF. The CDR3 DNA follows: TGCAGCGTTGCCAGGGGGACAGATACGCAGTATTTT.

V is TRBV4-1 and J is TRBJ2-7, with 8 bases matching TRBD2. V shed 4 bases and J 2 bases; nucleotides not matched to a gene: 4. This CDR3 has 14 amino acids. Germline-derived CDR1 and CDR2 are MGHRA and YSYEKL. The CDR3, as DNA: TGCGCCAGCAGCCTGCCAGCGGGAGCCTACGAGCAGTACTTC. Its protein is CASSLPAGAYEQYF.

The chain has TRBV4-1 and TRBJ2-7; D call uncertain. CDR1 and CDR2 (germline): MGHRA, YSYEKL. The length of the CDR3 is 15 residues. V dropped 4 bases and J dropped 1 base, with 14 bases sitting between them. Here the CDR3 DNA reads TGCGCCAGCAGCCGAGCCCTCGGTGAGTCCTACGAGCAGTACTTC. Protein sequence: CASSRALGESYEQYF.

This chain links TRBV6-5 with TRBJ1-1, with a possible D match to TRBD1 (6 bases). Per germline, CDR1 MNHEY and CDR2 SVGAGI. V shed 8 bases and J shed 7 bases, with 11 bases lying between them. The CDR3 loop spans 11 amino acids. CDR3: CASRQAGEAFF. The DNA for the CDR3 is TGTGCCAGCCGACAGGCTGGTGAAGCTTTCTTT.